What follows is one T cell receptor (beta chain) and its context. Reverse transcribed after extraction, RNA yielded cDNA as the sequencing template. Profiled with immunoSEQ multiplex PCR; TCRdb holds only in-frame clones, not every one. The table records roughly 76,000 clones, approximately 28% of them present only once. The data were obtained in a study of CD8+ T cells in alopecia areata. Trimming took 3 bases from V and 4 from J, leaving 19 bases between them. CDR3 length: 16 amino acids. Germline CDR1 and CDR2: SGHTA and FQGTGA. The treatment was: oral pan-JAK inhibitor, 5-10 mg twice daily. This clonotype originated in a human donor with alopecia areata. The sample in question was CD8+ T cells sorted from blood, obtained at week 4, from a patient treated with tofacitinib. The J gene is TRBJ2-7, the V gene TRBV7-3, with D maybe TRBD2 (5 bases). The CDR3 spells CASSLGVGEEAYEQYF. The CDR3 nucleotides are TGTGCCAGCAGCTTGGGCGTGGGAGAGGAGGCTTACGAGCAGTACTTC.